The sequence of this TCR beta chain was determined in a study of sequential checkpoint blockade in melanoma. Across the whole study: Patients were randomized 1:1 to nivolumab-then-ipilimumab or ipilimumab-then-nivolumab first-line. After both sequences, patients received maintenance nivolumab.

Method: immunoSEQ multiplex PCR; TCRdb's copy keeps in-frame clones and lacks some. The sample holds several thousand clones; about 50% are singletons and the top ten take roughly 43%. Treatment described: randomized to nivolumab then ipilimumab (arm A) or the reverse (arm B). DNA-damaging chemotherapy had not been given to any patient beforehand. Sorted cells were live CD3+CD8+, lacking CD19 and CD56, from PBMCs. The sample in question was CD8+ T cells sorted from blood (inferred from file names), obtained from a patient given nivolumab and ipilimumab in sequence. The clonotype originates from a human donor with melanoma.

The chain's CDR3 is CASSSGGGNQPQHF. CDR3 DNA sequence: TGTGCCAGCAGCTCAGGGGGTGGCAATCAGCCCCAGCATTTT. The chain joins TRBV5-6 to TRBJ1-5; 7 nucleotides match TRBD1. This CDR3 is built from 14 residues. The germline CDR1 and CDR2 sequences are SGHDT and YYEEEE. The J segment lost 2 bases and the V segment lost 3 bases, leaving 2 bases of the junction unmatched.